Shown below are 4 T cell receptor beta chains from a single sample sequenced in a study of CD4 and CD8 cells across lung adenocarcinoma regions. TCRdb passed the PCR reads through MiXCR, listing each CDR3 protein once. The sample contains roughly 20,000 distinct CDR3 sequences, approximately 49% of which appear only once. Sequences were obtained from CD8+ T cells from the center of a lung tumor. These receptors all stem from a female donor with lung adenocarcinoma. The CD4 and CD8 labels of this study may be unreliable.

This clonotype was detected many times. The chain combines TRBV7-2 with TRBJ2-1; 10 positions agree with TRBD2. This CDR3 contains 15 residues. Germline assignment: CDR1 SGHTA and CDR2 FQGNSA. V lost 2 bases, J lost 9 bases, and 7 bases stayed unmatched. The CDR3 loop is CASSLSSGRLGEQFF. In DNA, the CDR3 is TGTGCCAGCAGCTTAAGTAGCGGGAGGTTAGGTGAGCAGTTCTTC.

The chain carries TRBV11-1 and TRBJ2-3; 13 bases line up with TRBD2. The J call is doubtful: the DNA matches TRBJ2-1 better. The CDR3 consists of 16 residues. Germline V CDR1 and CDR2: SGHAT, FQDESV (reference sequence). The CDR3 spells CASSLPGLAGANEQFF. CDR3 coding DNA: TGTGCCAGCAGCTTGCCCGGACTAGCGGGAGCGAATGAGCAGTTCTTC.

This chain connects TRBV5-1 to TRBJ1-1; no reliable D call. The germline V and J ends were trimmed by 4 bases and 4 bases, with 11 bases remaining between them. This CDR3 is built from 13 residues. In germline, CDR1 is SGHRS, CDR2 YFSETQ. CDR3 DNA sequence: TGCGCCAGCAGCGTCCAGGATGGCACTGAAGCTTTCTTT. It codes for CASSVQDGTEAFF.

By sample fraction, this clonotype is medium-sized. The rearrangement joins TRBV6-1 to TRBJ2-2; D is perhaps TRBD2 (6 bases). There are 18 residues in the CDR3. V lost 0 bases to trimming and J lost 2 bases, with 16 bases between them. Germline CDR1 reads MNHNS; CDR2 reads SASEGT. CDR3 residues: CASSEALLGGANTGELFF. DNA for the CDR3: TGTGCCAGCAGTGAAGCGCTTCTGGGGGGTGCTAACACCGGGGAGCTGTTTTTT.